What follows is one T cell receptor beta chain and its context. These data are taken from a study of low-dose radiotherapy and immunotherapy resistance in tumors. Background on the study: A dose of 0.5 Gy per fraction was delivered to Cohort 1 every 2 weeks, for a total of 6.5 Gy. The study administered intravenous cyclophosphamide at 200 mg/m2 every two weeks, one day ahead of radiation and immunotherapy. Intravenous administration to patients comprised nivolumab at 240 mg every two weeks and ipilimumab at 1 mg/kg every six weeks.

Noted time point: after trial treatment. Specified treatment: LDRT plus nivolumab, ipilimumab, low-dose cyclophosphamide and aspirin (RACIN trial). First-strand cDNA used TRAV- and TRBV-specific primers, covering alpha and beta chains. The authors amplified TCRs for 15 to 25 PCR cycles with a constant-region primer and a V-primer adapter. Researchers amplified the isolated mRNA using in vitro transcription. TCRdb used MiXCR to reprocess the reads, holding one entry per CDR3 protein. The table shows 30,000 or so distinct CDR3 sequences, with 49% occurring only once. Germline CDR1 is ENHRY and CDR2 is SYGVKD. Losses at the gene ends were 6 bases for V and 3 bases for J; bases not matched to a gene: 6. The CDR3 has 16 residues.

The specimen was PBMCs, collected after low-dose radiotherapy plus immunotherapy. This rearrangement joins TRBV10-3 to TRBJ1-4, with 11 bases that match TRBD1. The clonotype comes from a male donor with gallbladder cancer. DNA of the CDR3: TGTGCCATCAGCGAAGGGACAGGGGGTTCTAATGAAAAACTGTTTTTT. Amino acid sequence: CAISEGTGGSNEKLFF.